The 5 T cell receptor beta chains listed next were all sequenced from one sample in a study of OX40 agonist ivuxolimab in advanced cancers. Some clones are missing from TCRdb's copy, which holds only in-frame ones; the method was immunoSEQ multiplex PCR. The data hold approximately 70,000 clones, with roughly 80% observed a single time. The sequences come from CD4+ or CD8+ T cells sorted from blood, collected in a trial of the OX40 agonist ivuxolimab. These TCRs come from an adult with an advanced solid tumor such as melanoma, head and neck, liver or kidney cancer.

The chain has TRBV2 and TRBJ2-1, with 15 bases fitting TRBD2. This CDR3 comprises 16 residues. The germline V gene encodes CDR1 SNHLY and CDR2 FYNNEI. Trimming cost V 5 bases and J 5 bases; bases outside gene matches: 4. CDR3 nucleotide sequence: TGTGCCAGCAGTTGGACTAGCGGGAGGGCCCACAATGAGCAGTTCTTC. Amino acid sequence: CASSWTSGRAHNEQFF.

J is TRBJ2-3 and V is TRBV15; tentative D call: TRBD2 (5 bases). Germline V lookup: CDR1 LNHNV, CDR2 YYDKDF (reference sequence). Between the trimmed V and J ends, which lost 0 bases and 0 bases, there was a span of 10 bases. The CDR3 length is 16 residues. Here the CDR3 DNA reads TGTGCCACCAGCAGAGATGGAGAGCGGAGCACAGATACGCAGTATTTT. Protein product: CATSRDGERSTDTQYF. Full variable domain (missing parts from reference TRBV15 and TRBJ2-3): DAMVIQNPRYQVTQFGKPVTLSCSQTLNHNVMYWYQQKSSQAPKLLFHYYDKDFNNEADTPDNFQSRRPNTSFCFLDIRSPGLGDTAMYLCATSRDGERSTDTQYFGPGTRLTVL.

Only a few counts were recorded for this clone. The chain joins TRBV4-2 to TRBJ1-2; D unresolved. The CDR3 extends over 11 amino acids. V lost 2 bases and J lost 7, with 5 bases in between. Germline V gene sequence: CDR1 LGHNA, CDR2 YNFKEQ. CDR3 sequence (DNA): TGTGCCAGCAGCCAATTAGGTGGCTACACCTTC. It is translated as CASSQLGGYTF.

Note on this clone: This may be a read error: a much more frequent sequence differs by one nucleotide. The CDR3 DNA sequence: TGTGCCAGTGGTACGCCATTAGAACCCCGCTATGGCTACACCTTC. Protein: CASGTPLEPRYGYTF. The rearrangement joins TRBV19 to TRBJ1-2, with D unresolved. The germline gives CDR1 LNHDA, CDR2 SQIVND (reference sequence). CDR3 length: 15 residues. V dropped 8 bases and J dropped 4 bases, with 20 bases sitting between them.

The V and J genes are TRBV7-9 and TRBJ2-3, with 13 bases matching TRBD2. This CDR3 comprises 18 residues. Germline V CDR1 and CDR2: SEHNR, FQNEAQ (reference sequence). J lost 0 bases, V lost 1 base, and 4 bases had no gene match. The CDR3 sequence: CASSLGTSGGRSTDTQYF. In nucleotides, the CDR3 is TGTGCCAGCAGCTTAGGGACTAGCGGGGGCCGGAGCACAGATACGCAGTATTTT. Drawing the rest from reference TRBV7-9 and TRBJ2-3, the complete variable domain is DTGVSQNPRHKITKRGQNVTFRCDPISEHNRLYWYRQTLGQGPEFLTYFQNEAQLEKSRLLSDRFSAERPKGSFSTLEIQRTEQGDSAMYLCASSLGTSGGRSTDTQYFGPGTRLTVL.